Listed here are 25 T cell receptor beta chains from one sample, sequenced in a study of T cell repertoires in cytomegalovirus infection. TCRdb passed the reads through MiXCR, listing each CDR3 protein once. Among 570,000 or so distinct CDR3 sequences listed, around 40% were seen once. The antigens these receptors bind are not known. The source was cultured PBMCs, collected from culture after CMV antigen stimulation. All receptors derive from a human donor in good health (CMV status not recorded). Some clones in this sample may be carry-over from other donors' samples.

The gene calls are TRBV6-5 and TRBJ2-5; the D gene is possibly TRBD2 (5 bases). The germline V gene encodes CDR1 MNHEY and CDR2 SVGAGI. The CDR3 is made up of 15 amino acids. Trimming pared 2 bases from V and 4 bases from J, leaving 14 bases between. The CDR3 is CASSYIGLGGETQYF. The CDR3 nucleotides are TGTGCCAGCAGTTACATTGGACTTGGAGGAGAGACCCAGTACTTC.

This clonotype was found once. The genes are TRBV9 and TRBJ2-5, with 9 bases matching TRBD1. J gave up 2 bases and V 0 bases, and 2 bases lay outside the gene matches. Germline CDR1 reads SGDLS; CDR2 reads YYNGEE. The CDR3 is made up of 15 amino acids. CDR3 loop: CASSVETGGQETQYF. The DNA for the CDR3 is TGTGCCAGCAGCGTAGAGACAGGGGGACAAGAGACCCAGTACTTC. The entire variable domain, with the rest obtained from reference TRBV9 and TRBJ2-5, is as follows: DSGVTQTPKHLITATGQRVTLRCSPRSGDLSVYWYQQSLDQGLQFLIQYYNGEERAKGNILERFSAQQFPDLHSELNLSSLELGDSALYFCASSVETGGQETQYFGPGTRLLVL.

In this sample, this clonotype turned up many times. This chain's CDR3 is CASSLEERNQPQHF. Here the CDR3 DNA reads TGTGCCAGCAGCTTAGAGGAGCGTAATCAGCCCCAGCATTTT. The J gene is TRBJ1-5, the V gene TRBV7-2, with D hard to call. Germline values: CDR1 SGHTA, CDR2 FQGNSA. The CDR3 sequence is 14 residues long. V was trimmed by 1 base and J by 4 bases, leaving 8 bases between them.

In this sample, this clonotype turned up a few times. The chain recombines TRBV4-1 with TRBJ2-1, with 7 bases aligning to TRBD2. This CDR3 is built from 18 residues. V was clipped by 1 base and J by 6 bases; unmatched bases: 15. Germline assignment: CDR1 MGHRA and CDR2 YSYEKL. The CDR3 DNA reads TGCGCCAGCAGCCAAGGAATAATTGGGGCTAGCGGACGCAATGAGCAGTTCTTC. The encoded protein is CASSQGIIGASGRNEQFF.

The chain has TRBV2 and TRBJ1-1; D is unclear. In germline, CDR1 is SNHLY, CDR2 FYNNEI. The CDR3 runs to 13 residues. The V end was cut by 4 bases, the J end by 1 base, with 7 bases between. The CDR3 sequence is CASSVSGNTEAFF. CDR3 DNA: TGTGCCAGCAGTGTTTCGGGGAACACTGAAGCTTTCTTT. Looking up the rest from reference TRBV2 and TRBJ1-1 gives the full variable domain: EPEVTQTPSHQVTQMGQEVILRCVPISNHLYFYWYRQILGQKVEFLVSFYNNEISEKSEIFDDQFSVERPDGSNFTLKIRSTKLEDSAMYFCASSVSGNTEAFFGQGTRLTVV.

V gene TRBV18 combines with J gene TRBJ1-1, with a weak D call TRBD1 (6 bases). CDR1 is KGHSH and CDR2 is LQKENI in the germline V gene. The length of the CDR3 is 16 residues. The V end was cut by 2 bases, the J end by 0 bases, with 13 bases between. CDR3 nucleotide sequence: TGTGCCAGCTCACCAGCTAGACAGGTATTGAACACTGAAGCTTTCTTT. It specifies CASSPARQVLNTEAFF.

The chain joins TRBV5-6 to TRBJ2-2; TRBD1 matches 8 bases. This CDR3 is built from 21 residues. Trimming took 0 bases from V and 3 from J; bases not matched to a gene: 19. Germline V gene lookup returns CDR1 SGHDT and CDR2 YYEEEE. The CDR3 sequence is CASSLAAAAGGRGWDTGELFF. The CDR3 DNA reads TGTGCCAGCAGCTTGGCAGCTGCTGCAGGGGGCAGAGGTTGGGACACCGGGGAGCTGTTTTTT.

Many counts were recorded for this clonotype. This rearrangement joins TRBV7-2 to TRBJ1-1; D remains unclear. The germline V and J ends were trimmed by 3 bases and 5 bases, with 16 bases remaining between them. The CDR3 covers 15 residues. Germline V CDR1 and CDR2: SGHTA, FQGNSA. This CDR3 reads CASSFSRAGGTEAFF. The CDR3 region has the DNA TGTGCCAGCAGCTTCTCCCGGGCGGGAGGGACTGAAGCTTTCTTT.

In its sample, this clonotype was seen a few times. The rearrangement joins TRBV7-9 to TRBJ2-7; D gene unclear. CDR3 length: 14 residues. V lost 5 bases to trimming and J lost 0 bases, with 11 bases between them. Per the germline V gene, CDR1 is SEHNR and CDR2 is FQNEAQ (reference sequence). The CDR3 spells CASSLAQSSYEQYF. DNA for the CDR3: TGTGCCAGCAGCCTCGCACAGAGCTCCTACGAGCAGTACTTC.

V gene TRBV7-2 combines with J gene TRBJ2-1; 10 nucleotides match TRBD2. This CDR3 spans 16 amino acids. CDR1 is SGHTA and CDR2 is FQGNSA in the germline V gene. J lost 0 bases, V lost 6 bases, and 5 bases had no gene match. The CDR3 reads CASRIAGGTSYNEQFF. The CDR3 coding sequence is TGTGCCAGCAGGATAGCGGGAGGCACCTCCTACAATGAGCAGTTCTTC. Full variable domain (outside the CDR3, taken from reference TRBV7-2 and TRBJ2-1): GAGVSQSPSNKVTEKGKDVELRCDPISGHTALYWYRQSLGQGLEFLIYFQGNSAPDKSGLPSDRFSAERTGGSVSTLTIQRTQQEDSAVYLCASRIAGGTSYNEQFFGPGTRLTVL.

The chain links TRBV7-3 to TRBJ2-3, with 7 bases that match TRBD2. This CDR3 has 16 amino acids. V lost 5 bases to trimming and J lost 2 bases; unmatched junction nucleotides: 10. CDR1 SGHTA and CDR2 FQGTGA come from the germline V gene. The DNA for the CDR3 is TGTGCCAGCAGCCACCGCCGTAGCGGGCCCACAGATACGCAGTATTTT. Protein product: CASSHRRSGPTDTQYF.

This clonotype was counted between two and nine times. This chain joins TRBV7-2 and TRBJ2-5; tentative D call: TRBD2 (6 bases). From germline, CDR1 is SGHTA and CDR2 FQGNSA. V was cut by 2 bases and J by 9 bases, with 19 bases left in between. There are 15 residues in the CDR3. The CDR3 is CASSLYGSSNPAQYF. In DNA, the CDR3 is TGTGCCAGCAGCTTATACGGGAGTAGTAATCCAGCCCAGTACTTC.

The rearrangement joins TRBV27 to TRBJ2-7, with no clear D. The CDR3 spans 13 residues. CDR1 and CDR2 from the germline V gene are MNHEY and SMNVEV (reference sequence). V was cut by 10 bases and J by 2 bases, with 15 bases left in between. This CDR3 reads CATSLGSTYEQYF. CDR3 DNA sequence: TGTGCCACCTCTCTCGGGTCAACCTACGAGCAGTACTTC.

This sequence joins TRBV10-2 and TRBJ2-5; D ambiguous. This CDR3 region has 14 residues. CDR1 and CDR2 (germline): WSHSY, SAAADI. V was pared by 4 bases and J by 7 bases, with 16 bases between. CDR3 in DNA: TGCGCCAGCAGTGTAGGCGGTTCCTTTGGGACCCAGTACTTC. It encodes CASSVGGSFGTQYF.

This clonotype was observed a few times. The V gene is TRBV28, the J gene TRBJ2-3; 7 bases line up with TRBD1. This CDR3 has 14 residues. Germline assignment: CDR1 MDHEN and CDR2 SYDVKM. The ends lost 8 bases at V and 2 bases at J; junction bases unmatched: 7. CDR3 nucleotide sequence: TGTGCCAGCGCGCCAGGGACAGTCACAGATACGCAGTATTTT. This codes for CASAPGTVTDTQYF.

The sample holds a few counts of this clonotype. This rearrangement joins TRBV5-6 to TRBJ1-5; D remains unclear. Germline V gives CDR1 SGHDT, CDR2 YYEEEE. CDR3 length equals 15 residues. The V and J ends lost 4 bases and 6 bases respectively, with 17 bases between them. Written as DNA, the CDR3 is TGTGCCAGCAGCGTTCTGGGCATGGCGGGTCAGCCCCAGCATTTT. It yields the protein CASSVLGMAGQPQHF.

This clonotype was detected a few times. DNA of the CDR3: TGTGCCAGTGCTACCGGGACTAGCGGGAACTCCGGGTACGAGCAGTACTTC. It encodes CASATGTSGNSGYEQYF. V and J are TRBV19 and TRBJ2-7; 13 positions match TRBD2. The germline gives CDR1 LNHDA, CDR2 SQIVND (reference sequence). The trim removed 8 bases at V and 4 bases at J, leaving 14 bases unmatched. This CDR3 contains 17 residues.

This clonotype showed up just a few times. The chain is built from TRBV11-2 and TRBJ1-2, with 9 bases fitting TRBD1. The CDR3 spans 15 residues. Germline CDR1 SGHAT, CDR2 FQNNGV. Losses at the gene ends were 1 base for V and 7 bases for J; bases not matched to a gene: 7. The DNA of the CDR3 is TGTGCCAGCAGCTTAGGAAACAGGGGGCGTTCTGGCTACACCTTC. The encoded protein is CASSLGNRGRSGYTF.

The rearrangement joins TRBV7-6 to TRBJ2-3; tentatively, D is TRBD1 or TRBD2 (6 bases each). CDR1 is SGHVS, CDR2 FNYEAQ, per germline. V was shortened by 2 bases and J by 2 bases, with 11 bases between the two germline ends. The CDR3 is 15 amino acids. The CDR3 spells CASSLQGGTTDTQYF. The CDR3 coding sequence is TGTGCCAGCAGCTTACAAGGGGGGACCACAGATACGCAGTATTTT.

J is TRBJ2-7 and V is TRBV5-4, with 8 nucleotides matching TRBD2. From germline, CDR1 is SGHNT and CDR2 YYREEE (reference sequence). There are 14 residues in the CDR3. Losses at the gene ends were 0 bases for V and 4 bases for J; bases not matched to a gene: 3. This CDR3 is CASSLDSGKYEQYF. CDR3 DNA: TGTGCCAGCAGCTTGGATAGCGGGAAATACGAGCAGTACTTC. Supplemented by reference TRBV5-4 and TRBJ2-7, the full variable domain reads ETGVTQSPTHLIKTRGQQVTLRCSSQSGHNTVSWYQQALGQGPQFIFQYYREEENGRGNFPPRFSGLQFPNYSSELNVNALELDDSALYLCASSLDSGKYEQYFGPGTRLTVT.

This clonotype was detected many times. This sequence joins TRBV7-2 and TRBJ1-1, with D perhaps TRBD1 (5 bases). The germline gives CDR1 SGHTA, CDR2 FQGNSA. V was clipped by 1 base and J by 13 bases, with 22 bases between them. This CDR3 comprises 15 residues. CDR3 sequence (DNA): TGTGCCAGCAGCTTAGGGGATAGGACACTCACTTTGGGTTTCTTT. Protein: CASSLGDRTLTLGFF. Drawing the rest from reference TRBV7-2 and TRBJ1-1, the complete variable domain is GAGVSQSPSNKVTEKGKDVELRCDPISGHTALYWYRQSLGQGLEFLIYFQGNSAPDKSGLPSDRFSAERTGGSVSTLTIQRTQQEDSAVYLCASSLGDRTLTLGFFGQGTRLTVV.

The CDR3 here is CSVQGPNTGELFF. As DNA, the CDR3 is TGCAGCGTTCAGGGACCTAACACCGGGGAGCTGTTTTTT. This chain joins TRBV29-1 and TRBJ2-2, with D perhaps TRBD1 or TRBD2 (5 bases each). Germline CDR1 and CDR2: SQVTM and ANQGSEA. Trimming removed 5 bases from V and 2 bases from J, with 9 bases in between. This CDR3 is 13 amino acids long.

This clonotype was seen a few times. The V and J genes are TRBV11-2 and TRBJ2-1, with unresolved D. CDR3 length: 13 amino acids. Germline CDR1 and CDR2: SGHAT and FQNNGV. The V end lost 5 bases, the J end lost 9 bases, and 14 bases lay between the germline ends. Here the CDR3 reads CASSPSRFGEQFF. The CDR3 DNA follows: TGTGCCAGCAGCCCGAGTCGTTTTGGTGAGCAGTTCTTC.

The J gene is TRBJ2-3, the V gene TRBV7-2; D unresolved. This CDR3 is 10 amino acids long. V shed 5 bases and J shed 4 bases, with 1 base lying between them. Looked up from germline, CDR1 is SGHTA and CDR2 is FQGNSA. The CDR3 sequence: CASSADTQYF. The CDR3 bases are TGTGCCAGCAGCGCAGATACGCAGTATTTT. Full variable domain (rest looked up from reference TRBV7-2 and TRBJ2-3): GAGVSQSPSNKVTEKGKDVELRCDPISGHTALYWYRQSLGQGLEFLIYFQGNSAPDKSGLPSDRFSAERTGGSVSTLTIQRTQQEDSAVYLCASSADTQYFGPGTRLTVL.

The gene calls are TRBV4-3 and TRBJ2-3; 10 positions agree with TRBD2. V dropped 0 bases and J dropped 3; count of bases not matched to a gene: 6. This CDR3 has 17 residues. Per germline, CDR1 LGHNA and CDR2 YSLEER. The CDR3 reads CASSQDARAGGTDTQYF. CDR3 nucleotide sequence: TGCGCCAGCAGCCAAGATGCGAGAGCGGGAGGGACAGATACGCAGTATTTT.